The table lists the clone carrying this TCR beta chain with a few counts. Its specificity is not known. The data are from a study of response to subunit inactivated influenza vaccine. Overall study findings and caveats: Few new T cells, the authors suggested, are recruited by each seasonal influenza vaccination.

TCRdb re-derived calls from the RT-PCR reads in MiXCR, one entry per CDR3 protein. The sample includes about 650,000 distinct CDR3 sequences, approximately 15% seen only once; the top ten take 7.5% to 8%. The CDR3 runs 15 residues. From germline, CDR1 is MDHEN and CDR2 SYDVKM. V shed 5 bases, J shed 6 bases, and the junction held 7 bases outside the gene matches. The material sequenced was PBMCs from blood, taken around 15 days before vaccination. This TCR was recovered from a man aged 50-60 years who received an inactivated influenza vaccine. The chain carries TRBV28 and TRBJ2-2; 9 bases are a match to TRBD1. This CDR3 reads CASSRGQGLAGELFF. CDR3 DNA: TGTGCCAGCAGTCGCGGACAGGGGCTGGCCGGGGAGCTGTTTTTT.